This TCR beta chain was profiled in a study of Graves' ophthalmopathy and Graves' hyperthyroidism. Findings of the study overall: In blood appeared most of the expanded thyroid clonotypes whose frequency exceeded 0.001.

Amplification targeted the TCR beta CDR3 regions, with RNA transcripts as the source material. HTBI primers were employed in first-round RT-PCR, then a second-round multiplex PCR followed. One entry per CDR3 protein results from TCRdb running MiXCR on the multiplex PCR reads. Of 300,000 to 350,000 distinct CDR3 sequences in the sample, roughly a sixth are singletons; the top ten hold more than 9%. This clonotype appeared many times. Its antigen is currently unknown. Germline CDR1 DFQATT, CDR2 SNEGSKA (reference sequence). Between the trimmed V and J ends, which lost 2 bases and 4 bases, there was a span of 18 bases. The CDR3 is 16 amino acids.

The sequenced material came from peripheral blood. The rearrangement links TRBV20-1 to TRBJ1-3, with D tentatively TRBD1 (5 bases). The receptor was derived from an adult man with Graves' ophthalmopathy. The CDR3 sequence is CSARRGAGTRGNTIYF. The CDR3 nucleotides are TGCAGTGCTAGAAGAGGGGCAGGGACGAGAGGAAACACCATATATTTT.